The present T cell receptor (beta chain) was sequenced within a study of T cells in Graves' hyperthyroidism and ophthalmopathy. Study information: It was at initial diagnosis, before any treatment, that peripheral blood was collected. Study results and limitations: Stable hyperthyroidism was separated from ophthalmopathy by a model based on 13 V-J features.

Patients having uncontrolled infection, another autoimmune disease, pregnancy or lactation were not included. More than 8 ml fresh peripheral blood yielded the PBMCs. A note on this clonotype: Its specificity is unknown.

Germline CDR1 is SGDLS and CDR2 is YYNGEE. The V end was cut by 5 bases, the J end by 0 bases, with 16 bases between. This CDR3 has 16 amino acids. The investigators amplified TCR beta CDR3 regions from RNA transcripts. First-round RT-PCR targeting the TCR CDR3 was performed with the HTBI primer set. MiXCR, applied by TCRdb to the multiplex PCR reads, yields one record per CDR3 protein. The sample lists hundreds of thousands of distinct CDR3 sequences, about 14% occurring once. The V gene is TRBV9, the J gene TRBJ2-3, with D unresolved. Sequenced material: blood. The TCR was taken from a woman aged 45-65 years with Graves' ophthalmopathy. The CDR3 loop is CASSLGSTWSTDTQYF. CDR3 coding DNA: TGTGCCAGCAGTTTAGGGTCCACCTGGAGCACAGATACGCAGTATTTT. The full variable domain, with the rest looked up from reference TRBV9 and TRBJ2-3, is DSGVTQTPKHLITATGQRVTLRCSPRSGDLSVYWYQQSLDQGLQFLIQYYNGEERAKGNILERFSAQQFPDLHSELNLSSLELGDSALYFCASSLGSTWSTDTQYFGPGTRLTVL.